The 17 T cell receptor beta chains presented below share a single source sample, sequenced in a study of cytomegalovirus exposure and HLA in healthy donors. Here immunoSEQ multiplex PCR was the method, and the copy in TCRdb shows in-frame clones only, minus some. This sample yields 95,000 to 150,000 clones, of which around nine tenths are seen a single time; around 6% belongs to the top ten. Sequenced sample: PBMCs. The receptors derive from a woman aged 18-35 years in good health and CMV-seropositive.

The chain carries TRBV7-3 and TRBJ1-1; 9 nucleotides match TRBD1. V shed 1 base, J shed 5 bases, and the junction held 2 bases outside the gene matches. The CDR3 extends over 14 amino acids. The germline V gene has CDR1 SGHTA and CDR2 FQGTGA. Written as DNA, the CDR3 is TGTGCCAGCAGCTTAAGGGGACAGGGAACTGAAGCTTTCTTT. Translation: CASSLRGQGTEAFF. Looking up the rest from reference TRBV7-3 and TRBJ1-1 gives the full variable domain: GAGVSQTPSNKVTEKGKYVELRCDPISGHTALYWYRQSLGQGPEFLIYFQGTGAADDSGLPNDRFFAVRPEGSVSTLKIQRTERGDSAVYLCASSLRGQGTEAFFGQGTRLTVV.

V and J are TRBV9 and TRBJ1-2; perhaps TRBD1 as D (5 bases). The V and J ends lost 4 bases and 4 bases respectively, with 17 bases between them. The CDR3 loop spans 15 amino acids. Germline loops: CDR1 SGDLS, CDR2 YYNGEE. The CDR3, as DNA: TGTGCCAGCAGCTCCCAGGGTGGTTTGGGCTATGGCTACACCTTC. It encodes CASSSQGGLGYGYTF.

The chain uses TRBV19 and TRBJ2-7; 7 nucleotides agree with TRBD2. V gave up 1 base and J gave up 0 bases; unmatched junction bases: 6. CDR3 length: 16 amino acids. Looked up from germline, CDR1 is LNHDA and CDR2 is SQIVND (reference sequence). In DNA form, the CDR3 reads TGTGCCAGTAGTATAGCGGGAGGAACTGGCTCCTACGAGCAGTACTTC. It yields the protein CASSIAGGTGSYEQYF.

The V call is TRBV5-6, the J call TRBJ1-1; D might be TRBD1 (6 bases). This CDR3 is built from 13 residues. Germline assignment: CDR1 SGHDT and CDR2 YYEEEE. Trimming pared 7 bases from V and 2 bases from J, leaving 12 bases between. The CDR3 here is CASSGEYNTEAFF. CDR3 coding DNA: TGTGCCAGCTCAGGGGAATATAACACTGAAGCTTTCTTT.

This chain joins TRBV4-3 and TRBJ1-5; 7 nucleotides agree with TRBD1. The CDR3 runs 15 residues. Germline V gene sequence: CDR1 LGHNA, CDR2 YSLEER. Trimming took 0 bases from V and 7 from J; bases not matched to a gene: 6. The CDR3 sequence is CASSQDGTATQPQHF. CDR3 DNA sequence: TGCGCCAGCAGCCAAGATGGGACAGCAACCCAGCCCCAGCATTTT.

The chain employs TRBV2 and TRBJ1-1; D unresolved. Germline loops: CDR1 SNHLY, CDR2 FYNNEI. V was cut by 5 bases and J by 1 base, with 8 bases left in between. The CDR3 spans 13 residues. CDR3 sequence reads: CASSYRWNTEAFF. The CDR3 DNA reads TGTGCCAGCAGTTACAGATGGAACACTGAAGCTTTCTTT.

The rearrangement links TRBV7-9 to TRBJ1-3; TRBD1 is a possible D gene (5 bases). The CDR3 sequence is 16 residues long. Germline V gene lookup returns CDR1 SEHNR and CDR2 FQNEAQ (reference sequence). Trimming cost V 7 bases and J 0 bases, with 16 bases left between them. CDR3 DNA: TGTGCCAGCACCAAAAAGGGGCCGAGCTCTGGAAACACCATATATTTT. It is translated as CASTKKGPSSGNTIYF. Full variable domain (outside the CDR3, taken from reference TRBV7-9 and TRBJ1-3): DTGVSQNPRHKITKRGQNVTFRCDPISEHNRLYWYRQTLGQGPEFLTYFQNEAQLEKSRLLSDRFSAERPKGSFSTLEIQRTEQGDSAMYLCASTKKGPSSGNTIYFGEGSWLTVV.

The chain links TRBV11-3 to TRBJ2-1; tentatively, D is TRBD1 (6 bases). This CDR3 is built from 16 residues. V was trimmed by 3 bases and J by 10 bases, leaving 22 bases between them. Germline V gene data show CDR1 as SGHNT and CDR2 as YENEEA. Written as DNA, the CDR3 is TGTGCCAGCAGCTTCGTCTCAGGCCCAACAGGGCCCGAGCAGTTCTTC. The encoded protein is CASSFVSGPTGPEQFF. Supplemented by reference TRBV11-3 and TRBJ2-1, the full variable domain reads EAGVVQSPRYKIIEKKQPVAFWCNPISGHNTLYWYLQNLGQGPELLIRYENEEAVDDSQLPKDRFSAERLKGVDSTLKIQPAELGDSAVYLCASSFVSGPTGPEQFFGPGTRLTVL.

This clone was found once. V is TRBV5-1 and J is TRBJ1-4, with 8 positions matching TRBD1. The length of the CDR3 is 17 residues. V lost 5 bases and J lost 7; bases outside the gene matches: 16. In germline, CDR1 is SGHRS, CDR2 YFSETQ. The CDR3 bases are TGCGCCAGCAGTACGCGCACAGGGGGTTCCCGGAGTGAAAAACTGTTTTTT. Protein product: CASSTRTGGSRSEKLFF.

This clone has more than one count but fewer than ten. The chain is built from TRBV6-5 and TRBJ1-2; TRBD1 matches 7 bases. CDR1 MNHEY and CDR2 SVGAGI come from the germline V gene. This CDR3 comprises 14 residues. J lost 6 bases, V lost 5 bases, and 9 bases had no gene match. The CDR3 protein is CASSPQGGSDGYTF. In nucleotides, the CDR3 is TGTGCCAGCAGTCCCCAGGGGGGAAGTGATGGCTACACCTTC.

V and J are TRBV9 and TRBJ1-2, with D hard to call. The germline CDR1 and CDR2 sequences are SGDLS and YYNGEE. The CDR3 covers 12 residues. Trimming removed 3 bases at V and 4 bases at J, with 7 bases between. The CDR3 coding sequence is TGTGCCAGCAGCGCGTTCTCCTATGGCTACACCTTC. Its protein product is CASSAFSYGYTF.

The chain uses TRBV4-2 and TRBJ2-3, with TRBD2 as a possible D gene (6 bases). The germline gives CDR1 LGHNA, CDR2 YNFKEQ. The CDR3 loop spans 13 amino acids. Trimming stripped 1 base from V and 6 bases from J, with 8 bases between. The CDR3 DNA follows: TGTGCCAGCAGCCAAGGGGAGGACGATACGCAGTATTTT. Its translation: CASSQGEDDTQYF.

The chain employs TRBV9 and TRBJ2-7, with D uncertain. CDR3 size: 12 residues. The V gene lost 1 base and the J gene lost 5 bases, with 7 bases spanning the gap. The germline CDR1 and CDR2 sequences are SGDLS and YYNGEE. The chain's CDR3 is CASSVSEHEQYF. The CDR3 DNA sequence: TGTGCCAGCAGCGTATCGGAGCACGAGCAGTACTTC.

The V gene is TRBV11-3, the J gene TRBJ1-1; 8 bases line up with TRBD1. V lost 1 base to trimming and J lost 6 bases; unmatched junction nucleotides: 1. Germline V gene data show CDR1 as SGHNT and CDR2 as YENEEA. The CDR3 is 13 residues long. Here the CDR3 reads CASSLATGAEAFF. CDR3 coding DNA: TGTGCCAGCAGCTTAGCGACAGGGGCTGAAGCTTTCTTT.

The CDR3 protein is CASSVAPNQPQHF. Here the CDR3 DNA reads TGTGCCAGCAGCGTAGCCCCAAATCAGCCCCAGCATTTT. This chain joins TRBV9 and TRBJ1-5; D not resolved. V lost 0 bases and J lost 4, with 5 bases in between. This CDR3 is 13 amino acids long. Germline CDR1 SGDLS, CDR2 YYNGEE. Variable domain in full (rest from reference TRBV9 and TRBJ1-5): DSGVTQTPKHLITATGQRVTLRCSPRSGDLSVYWYQQSLDQGLQFLIQYYNGEERAKGNILERFSAQQFPDLHSELNLSSLELGDSALYFCASSVAPNQPQHFGDGTRLSIL.

CDR3 DNA: TGTGCCAGCAGCCCTCGTCAGTCGATCTCTGGAAACACCATATATTTT. This gives the protein CASSPRQSISGNTIYF. The V gene is TRBV7-6, the J gene TRBJ1-3; D uncertain. CDR1 and CDR2 from the germline V gene are SGHVS and FNYEAQ. This CDR3 contains 16 residues. V was clipped by 5 bases and J by 0 bases, with 14 bases between them.

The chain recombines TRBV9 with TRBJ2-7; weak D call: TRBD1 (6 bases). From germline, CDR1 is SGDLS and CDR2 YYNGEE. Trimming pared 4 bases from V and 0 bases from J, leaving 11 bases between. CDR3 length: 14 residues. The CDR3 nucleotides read TGTGCCAGCAGCCCCAGGGACACCTCCTACGAGCAGTACTTC. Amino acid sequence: CASSPRDTSYEQYF.